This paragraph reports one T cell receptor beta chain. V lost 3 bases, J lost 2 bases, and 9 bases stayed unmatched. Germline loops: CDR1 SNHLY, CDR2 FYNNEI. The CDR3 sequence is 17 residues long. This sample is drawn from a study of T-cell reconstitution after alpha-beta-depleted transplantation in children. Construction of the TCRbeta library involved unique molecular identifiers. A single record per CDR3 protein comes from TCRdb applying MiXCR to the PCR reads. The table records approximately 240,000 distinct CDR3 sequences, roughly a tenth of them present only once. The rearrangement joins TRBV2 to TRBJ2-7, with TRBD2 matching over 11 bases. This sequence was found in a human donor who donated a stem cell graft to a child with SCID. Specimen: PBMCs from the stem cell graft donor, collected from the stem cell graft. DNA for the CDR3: TGTGCCAGCAGTGAGTTCGGCCTAGCGGGGGGTACCTACGAGCAGTACTTC. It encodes CASSEFGLAGGTYEQYF.